The 6 T cell receptor beta chains below were found in one sample sequenced in a study of shared clonotypes between healthy human individuals. Repertoires were generated with immunoSEQ multiplex PCR, while TCRdb's copy carries only in-frame clones and drops some. Here the sample spans 1.4 million to 1.5 million clones, about 96% being singletons. The sample comprised naive CD4+ T cells sorted from blood. Noted subset: CD45RA+ positively selected. The receptors shown here come from a man aged 25-40 years in good health.

The chain joins TRBV18 to TRBJ2-1, with TRBD2 matching 10 bases. After removal of 3 bases from V and 4 bases from J, the junction contained 6 bases not matched to a gene. The CDR3 contains 16 residues. CDR1 KGHSH and CDR2 LQKENI come from the germline V gene. The CDR3 DNA reads as TGTGCCAGCTCACCTAACGGACTAGCGGATTACAATGAGCAGTTCTTC. This translates into CASSPNGLADYNEQFF.

A note on this clone: This likely comes from a read error, as the CDR3 has no conserved phenylalanine or tryptophan at its end. It is unclear where the CDR3 begins or ends on the DNA, so no DNA is shown, and the CDR3 is as TCRdb lists it. The chain is built from TRBV6-5 and TRBJ2-7; the tabulated D call, TRBD2, remains unverified against the DNA. Germline V gene data show CDR1 as MNHEY and CDR2 as SVGAGI. The CDR3 sequence runs 11 residues, both termini included. CDR3 amino acids: CASSYSLFLCG.

As to this clone: The identical CDR3 is also encoded by other nucleotide sequences in the sample. This rearrangement joins TRBV5-5 to TRBJ2-7; D is perhaps TRBD1 or TRBD2 (5 bases each). V was clipped by 0 bases and J by 4 bases, with 5 bases between them. CDR1 is SGHKS, CDR2 YYEKEE, per germline (reference sequence). This CDR3 has 12 residues. The CDR3 DNA follows: TGTGCCAGCAGCTTGGGGGGGTACGAGCAGTACTTC. Translating it yields CASSLGGYEQYF.

A word on this clone: This specimen includes other DNA sequences encoding the same CDR3. The V gene is TRBV5-1, the J gene TRBJ2-2; no reliable D call. Germline CDR1 reads SGHRS; CDR2 reads YFSETQ. CDR3 length: 15 amino acids. The ends were cut back, 1 base at V and 5 bases at J, with 12 bases in the middle. The CDR3 DNA reads TGCGCCAGCAGCTTGTCCGGAATCGAAACCGGGGAGCTGTTTTTT. Translated: CASSLSGIETGELFF.

V is TRBV6-5 and J is TRBJ2-1; D uncertain. This CDR3 region has 14 residues. Per the germline V gene, CDR1 is MNHEY and CDR2 is SVGAGI. Trimming stripped 4 bases from V and 0 bases from J, with 7 bases between. The CDR3 region is CASSLVSSYNEQFF. CDR3 bases: TGTGCCAGCAGTTTGGTCAGCTCCTACAATGAGCAGTTCTTC.

The chain carries TRBV7-2 and TRBJ2-7; D gene uncertain. This CDR3 has 15 amino acids. The ends were cut back, 3 bases at V and 2 bases at J, with 14 bases in the middle. From germline, CDR1 is SGHTA and CDR2 FQGNSA. CDR3 residues: CASSLVPKMAYEQYF. Here the CDR3 DNA reads TGTGCCAGCAGCTTGGTTCCCAAGATGGCCTACGAGCAGTACTTC.